This T cell receptor (beta chain) was captured by sequencing in a study of blood T cell repertoires in COVID-19. Overall study: Italy, Spain and the United States were the sources of the convalescent and acute COVID-19 samples. From T cells, B-cell-depleted T cells, or PBMCs came the material, which was cDNA or gDNA.

V was clipped by 8 bases and J by 8 bases, with 15 bases between them. From germline, CDR1 is SGHTA and CDR2 FQGTGA. The CDR3 has 12 amino acids. Only in-frame clones appear in the TCRdb table, and some are missing; sequencing was by immunoSEQ multiplex PCR. The sample holds under 95,000 clones, roughly 87% seen once. This chain connects TRBV7-3 to TRBJ1-1; tentative D call: TRBD1 (6 bases). Sequenced sample: peripheral blood. The clonotype comes from a man aged 50-59 years with acute or convalescent COVID-19. In DNA, the CDR3 is TGTGCCAGCTCCTTTCCGGGGGGCGAAGCTTTCTTT. It yields the protein CASSFPGGEAFF.